This note documents a single TCR beta chain sequence. This specimen comes from a study of control samples from healthy donors and cancer patients. Only in-frame clones appear in the TCRdb table, and some are missing; sequencing was by immunoSEQ multiplex PCR. The sample carries roughly 14,000 clones, 75% to 90% recorded once. This CDR3 region has 15 residues. Between the trimmed V and J ends, which lost 4 bases and 0 bases, there was a span of 14 bases. Germline values: CDR1 SGHRS, CDR2 YFSETQ. The material sequenced was PBMCs. The sequence was collected from an older woman with colorectal cancer. The gene calls are TRBV5-1 and TRBJ2-7, with TRBD1 as a possible D gene (5 bases). The CDR3 loop is CASSTDISSSYEQYF. The CDR3 DNA reads TGCGCCAGCAGCACGGACATTTCGAGCTCCTACGAGCAGTACTTC.